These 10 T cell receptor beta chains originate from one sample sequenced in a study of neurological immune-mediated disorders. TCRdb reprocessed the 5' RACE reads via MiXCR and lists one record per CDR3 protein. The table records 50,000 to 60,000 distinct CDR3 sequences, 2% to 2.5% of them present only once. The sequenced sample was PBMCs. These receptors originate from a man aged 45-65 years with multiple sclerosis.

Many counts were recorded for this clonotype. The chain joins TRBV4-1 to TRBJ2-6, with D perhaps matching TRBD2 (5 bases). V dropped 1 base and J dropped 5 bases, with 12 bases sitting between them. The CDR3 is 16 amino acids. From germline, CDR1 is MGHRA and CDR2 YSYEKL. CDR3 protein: CASSQVSGNWANVLTF. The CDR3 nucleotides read TGCGCCAGCAGCCAAGTCTCGGGGAATTGGGCCAACGTCCTGACTTTC.

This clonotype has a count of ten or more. The CDR3 is CSALQGADYGYTF. The CDR3 DNA reads as TGCAGTGCTCTACAGGGGGCGGACTATGGCTACACCTTC. The chain carries TRBV20-1 and TRBJ1-2; 9 bases match TRBD1. CDR3 length equals 13 residues. Trimming at V came to 5 bases and at J to 3 bases, leaving 4 bases not matched to a gene. CDR1 and CDR2 (germline): DFQATT, SNEGSKA (reference sequence).

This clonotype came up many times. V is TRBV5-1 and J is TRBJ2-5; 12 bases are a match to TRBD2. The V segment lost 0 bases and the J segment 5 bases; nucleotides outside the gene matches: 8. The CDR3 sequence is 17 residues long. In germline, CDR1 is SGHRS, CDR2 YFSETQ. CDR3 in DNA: TGCGCCAGCAGCTTGGTACTAGCGGGGGGCCTGGGGGAGACCCAGTACTTC. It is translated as CASSLVLAGGLGETQYF. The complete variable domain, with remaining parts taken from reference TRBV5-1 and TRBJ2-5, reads KAGVTQTPRYLIKTRGQQVTLSCSPISGHRSVSWYQQTPGQGLQFLFEYFSETQRNKGNFPGRFSGRQFSNSRSEMNVSTLELGDSALYLCASSLVLAGGLGETQYFGPGTRLLVL.

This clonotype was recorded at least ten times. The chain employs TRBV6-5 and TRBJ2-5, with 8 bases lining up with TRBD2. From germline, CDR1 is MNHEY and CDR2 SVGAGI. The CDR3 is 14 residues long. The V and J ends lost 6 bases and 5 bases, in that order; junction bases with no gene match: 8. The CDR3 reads CASSGLAGGETQYF. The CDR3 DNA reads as TGTGCCAGCAGCGGACTAGCAGGAGGGGAGACCCAGTACTTC.

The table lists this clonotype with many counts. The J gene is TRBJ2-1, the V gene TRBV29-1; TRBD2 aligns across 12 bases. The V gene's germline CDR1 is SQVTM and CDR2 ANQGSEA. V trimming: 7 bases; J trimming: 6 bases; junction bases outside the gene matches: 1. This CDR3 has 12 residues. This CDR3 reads CSASGGGNEQFF. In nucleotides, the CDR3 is TGCAGCGCTAGCGGGGGGGGCAATGAGCAGTTCTTC.

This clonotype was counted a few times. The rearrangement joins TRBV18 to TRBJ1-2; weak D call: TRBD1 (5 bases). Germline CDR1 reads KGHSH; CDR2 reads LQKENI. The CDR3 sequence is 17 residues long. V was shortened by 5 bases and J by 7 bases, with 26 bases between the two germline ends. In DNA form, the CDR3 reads TGTGCCAGCTCAGCTCGTTCCCTCCCTTCAGGGCAGGCTGGCTACACCTTC. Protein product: CASSARSLPSGQAGYTF.

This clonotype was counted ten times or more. The CDR3 DNA follows: TGTGCCAGCAGCCAGACCTCCGGGACGGGGCCAGATACGCAGTATTTT. Its protein product is CASSQTSGTGPDTQYF. This chain uses TRBV7-7 with TRBJ2-3, with D perhaps being TRBD1 or TRBD2 (5 bases each). The length of the CDR3 is 16 residues. Trimming pared 5 bases from V and 4 bases from J, leaving 19 bases between. Germline V gene sequence: CDR1 SSHAT, CDR2 FNYEAQ (reference sequence).

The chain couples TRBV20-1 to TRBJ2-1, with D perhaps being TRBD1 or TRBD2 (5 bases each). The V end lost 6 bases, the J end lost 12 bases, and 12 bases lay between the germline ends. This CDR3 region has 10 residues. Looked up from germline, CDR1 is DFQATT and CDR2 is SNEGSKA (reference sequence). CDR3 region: CSAPGAAQFF. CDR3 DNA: TGCAGTGCCCCCGGGGCAGCGCAGTTCTTC.

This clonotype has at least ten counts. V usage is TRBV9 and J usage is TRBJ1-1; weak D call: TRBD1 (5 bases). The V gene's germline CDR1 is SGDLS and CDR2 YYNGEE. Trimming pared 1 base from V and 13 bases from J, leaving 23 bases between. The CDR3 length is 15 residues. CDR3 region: CASSVLIGPGTSIFF. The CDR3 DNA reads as TGTGCCAGCAGCGTATTGATCGGGCCCGGGACCTCGATTTTCTTT.

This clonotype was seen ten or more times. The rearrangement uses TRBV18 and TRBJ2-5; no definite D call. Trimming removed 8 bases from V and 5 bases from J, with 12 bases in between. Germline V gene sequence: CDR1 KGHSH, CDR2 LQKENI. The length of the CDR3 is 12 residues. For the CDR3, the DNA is TGTGCCAGCACAGCACGGCCGGAGACCCAGTACTTC. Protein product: CASTARPETQYF.